One and the same sample provided the 10 T cell receptor beta chains below, sequenced in a study of T cell changes during pregnancy in multiple sclerosis. TCRdb keeps only in-frame clones here, not all; method: immunoSEQ multiplex PCR. The sample has approximately 48,000 clones; about nine tenths are singletons. The specimen comprised CD8+ T cells from peripheral blood mononuclear cells, sampled before pregnancy. These receptors all come from a female donor with multiple sclerosis, enrolled in a pregnancy study.

J is TRBJ2-7 and V is TRBV4-1, with TRBD2 matching 9 bases. V was clipped by 8 bases and J by 1 base; unmatched bases: 6. The CDR3 sequence is 14 residues long. CDR1 and CDR2 (germline): MGHRA, YSYEKL. In DNA form, the CDR3 reads TGCGCCAGCGCCGGGACTAGCACTTCCTACGAGCAGTACTTC. This sequence encodes CASAGTSTSYEQYF.

This CDR3 reads CASSQDGTGGYEQYF. CDR3 in DNA: TGCGCCAGCAGCCAAGATGGGACAGGGGGGTACGAGCAGTACTTC. V and J are TRBV4-3 and TRBJ2-7; 11 nucleotides agree with TRBD1. Germline loops: CDR1 LGHNA, CDR2 YSLEER. The CDR3 extends over 15 amino acids. V shed 0 bases, J shed 4 bases, and the junction held 2 bases outside the gene matches.

The chain has TRBV5-6 and TRBJ2-3; 9 bases agree with TRBD2. CDR1 SGHDT and CDR2 YYEEEE come from the germline V gene. V was clipped by 2 bases and J by 5 bases; unmatched bases: 12. The CDR3 is 17 amino acids. The CDR3 loop reads CASSFGVAGAMGDTQYF. In nucleotides, the CDR3 is TGTGCCAGCAGCTTTGGGGTAGCGGGGGCCATGGGAGATACGCAGTATTTT.

V is TRBV6-5 and J is TRBJ1-1; maybe TRBD1 (6 bases). Germline V gene data show CDR1 as MNHEY and CDR2 as SVGAGI. Trimming removed 2 bases from V and 8 bases from J, with 12 bases in between. The CDR3 extends over 13 amino acids. CDR3 in amino acids: CASSYPDRGEAFF. The CDR3 DNA sequence: TGTGCCAGCAGTTACCCGGATAGGGGGGAAGCTTTCTTT.

This chain links TRBV5-6 with TRBJ1-2; no firm D call. There are 14 residues in the CDR3. V lost 0 bases and J 6 bases, leaving 12 bases between the germline ends. Germline V gene data show CDR1 as SGHDT and CDR2 as YYEEEE. The DNA for the CDR3 is TGTGCCAGCAGCTTGGGTAACAATCCCCATGGCTACACCTTC. It codes for CASSLGNNPHGYTF.

The CDR3 DNA reads TGTGCCAGCAGAAGGACAGGGGGGGCTACCGGGGAGCTGTTTTTT. Its protein product is CASRRTGGATGELFF. The J gene is TRBJ2-2, the V gene TRBV27, with 10 positions matching TRBD1. Unmatched junction bases numbered 6, after V lost 6 bases and J lost 5 bases. This CDR3 spans 15 amino acids. Germline CDR1 is MNHEY and CDR2 is SMNVEV (reference sequence).

This chain joins TRBV5-8 and TRBJ2-1; 8 bases fit TRBD2. The CDR3 spans 17 residues. J lost 6 bases, V lost 2 bases, and 13 bases had no gene match. The germline CDR1 and CDR2 sequences are SGHTS and YDEGEE. The CDR3 nucleotides are TGTGCCAGCAGCTTCAGTGGTCTAGCGGGCCTACGCAATGAGCAGTTCTTC. Residues: CASSFSGLAGLRNEQFF.

The rearrangement joins TRBV19 to TRBJ2-7, with D perhaps matching TRBD2 (7 bases). This CDR3 is built from 15 residues. Between the trimmed V and J ends, which lost 3 bases and 2 bases, there was a span of 14 bases. Germline CDR1 reads LNHDA; CDR2 reads SQIVND (reference sequence). The CDR3 here is CASSISGGATYEQYF. In DNA form, the CDR3 reads TGTGCCAGTAGTATTTCGGGGGGCGCCACCTACGAGCAGTACTTC.

V usage is TRBV28 and J usage is TRBJ1-1, with no clear D. The CDR3 sequence is 14 residues long. The germline CDR1 and CDR2 sequences are MDHEN and SYDVKM. The V end lost 6 bases, the J end lost 4 bases, and 15 bases lay between the germline ends. The CDR3 region is CASSPLYRGTEAFF. The CDR3 DNA follows: TGTGCCAGCAGCCCGCTTTATAGAGGCACTGAAGCTTTCTTT.

The J gene is TRBJ2-7, the V gene TRBV5-4; D is possibly TRBD1 (6 bases). The germline V gene has CDR1 SGHNT and CDR2 YYREEE (reference sequence). This CDR3 has 15 residues. Trimming cost V 2 bases and J 0 bases, with 12 bases left between them. The chain's CDR3 is CASSFARDNSYEQYF. The CDR3 region has the DNA TGTGCCAGCAGCTTTGCACGGGACAACTCCTACGAGCAGTACTTC.